This TCR beta chain was captured in a study of T-cell reconstitution after alpha-beta-depleted transplantation in children. Overall study findings and caveats: Counts and diversity of T cells one year after transplant came mostly from newly produced T cells. It was reported that alpha-beta T cells came from several hundred expanded graft clones (about two months after transplant).

The germline V gene encodes CDR1 SQVTM and CDR2 ANQGSEA. J was trimmed by 4 bases and V by 7 bases; bases with no gene match: 5. The CDR3 has 12 amino acids. Ten or more counts support this clonotype. Its antigen remains unidentified. This sample's TCRbeta library carried unique molecular identifier barcodes. Using its own MiXCR run on the PCR reads, TCRdb lists one record per CDR3 protein. The data hold approximately 30,000 distinct CDR3 sequences, with about 7% observed a single time. This receptor was taken from a child less than two years old who had a stem cell transplant for acute myeloid leukemia, so the T cells may come from the graft donor. The sample in question was peripheral blood, obtained 60 days after TCRalphabeta/CD19-depleted stem cell transplant. The rearrangement joins TRBV29-1 to TRBJ1-2, with TRBD1 identical over 8 bases. The CDR3 is CSDDRGGYGYTF. The CDR3 DNA reads TGCAGCGACGACAGGGGCGGCTATGGCTACACCTTC.